This entry lists 31 T cell receptor beta chains sequenced from one sample in a study of blood T cell repertoires in COVID-19. Method: immunoSEQ multiplex PCR; TCRdb's copy keeps in-frame clones and lacks some. Of 200,000 to 250,000 clones in the sample, roughly 85% were seen once. Specimen: peripheral blood. These receptor sequences come from a man aged 35-49 years with acute or convalescent COVID-19.

This clone was seen a few times. This rearrangement joins TRBV2 to TRBJ1-2; weak D call: TRBD1 (6 bases). CDR3 length equals 14 residues. The V end was cut by 8 bases, the J end by 2 bases, with 15 bases between. Germline V CDR1 and CDR2: SNHLY, FYNNEI. In nucleotides, the CDR3 is TGTGCCAGCCGGGCTCCCGGGACAAACTATGGCTACACCTTC. Translating it yields CASRAPGTNYGYTF. The full variable domain, rest sourced from reference TRBV2 and TRBJ1-2, is EPEVTQTPSHQVTQMGQEVILRCVPISNHLYFYWYRQILGQKVEFLVSFYNNEISEKSEIFDDQFSVERPDGSNFTLKIRSTKLEDSAMYFCASRAPGTNYGYTFGSGTRLTVV.

The chain carries TRBV6-5 and TRBJ1-2; D not certain. Germline V gene sequence: CDR1 MNHEY, CDR2 SVGAGI. Trimming cost V 8 bases and J 7 bases, with 20 bases left between them. CDR3 length: 14 amino acids. The CDR3 sequence: CASRRDGGVSGYTF. CDR3 in DNA: TGTGCCAGCCGCCGTGATGGAGGAGTGAGTGGCTACACCTTC.

The chain has TRBV9 and TRBJ1-1; D is undetermined. From germline, CDR1 is SGDLS and CDR2 YYNGEE. Trimming left V 6 bases short and J 1 base short, with 16 bases between. The CDR3 is 15 residues long. The CDR3, as DNA: TGTGCCAGCACCCCGCGTGAGGGCCCGAACACTGAAGCTTTCTTT. This gives the protein CASTPREGPNTEAFF. Looking up the rest from reference TRBV9 and TRBJ1-1 gives the full variable domain: DSGVTQTPKHLITATGQRVTLRCSPRSGDLSVYWYQQSLDQGLQFLIQYYNGEERAKGNILERFSAQQFPDLHSELNLSSLELGDSALYFCASTPREGPNTEAFFGQGTRLTVV.

V usage is TRBV5-3 and J usage is TRBJ2-4; D possibly corresponds to TRBD1 (5 bases). TRBV5-3 is known as an ORF, though its function is uncertain. The CDR3 is made up of 14 amino acids. Trimming left V 4 bases short and J 9 bases short, with 17 bases between. The CDR3 region has the DNA TGTGCCAGAAGCCCGGACACGGTGATCATCATTCAGTACTTC. Amino acids: CARSPDTVIIIQYF.

The chain combines TRBV9 with TRBJ2-5; 7 bases map to TRBD2. The CDR3 extends over 14 amino acids. Trimming at V came to 0 bases and at J to 3 bases, leaving 2 bases not matched to a gene. Germline V gives CDR1 SGDLS, CDR2 YYNGEE. The CDR3 is CASSVGGREETQYF. DNA for the CDR3: TGTGCCAGCAGCGTAGGGGGGAGGGAAGAGACCCAGTACTTC.

The genes are TRBV2 and TRBJ1-5; possibly TRBD1 for D (6 bases). Germline-derived CDR1 and CDR2 are SNHLY and FYNNEI. V was pared by 7 bases and J by 0 bases, with 10 bases between. CDR3 length: 14 amino acids. CDR3 DNA: TGTGCCAGCACCAGGGGTGGTAGCAATCAGCCCCAGCATTTT. Its translation: CASTRGGSNQPQHF. Using reference TRBV2 and TRBJ1-5 for the parts outside the CDR3, the full variable domain is EPEVTQTPSHQVTQMGQEVILRCVPISNHLYFYWYRQILGQKVEFLVSFYNNEISEKSEIFDDQFSVERPDGSNFTLKIRSTKLEDSAMYFCASTRGGSNQPQHFGDGTRLSIL.

V gene TRBV5-1 combines with J gene TRBJ1-2, with 8 bases fitting TRBD1. CDR1 SGHRS and CDR2 YFSETQ come from the germline V gene. The CDR3 has 17 residues. V was pared by 0 bases and J by 7 bases, with 14 bases of the junction left unmatched. CDR3 bases: TGCGCCAGCAGCTTGGAGGGAGGGTCCGGACAGGGAGCTGGCTACACCTTC. Translated, it gives CASSLEGGSGQGAGYTF.

This chain connects TRBV6-2 or TRBV6-3 to TRBJ2-5; D is perhaps TRBD2 (6 bases). The ends were cut back, 6 bases at V and 5 bases at J, with 13 bases in the middle. Germline CDR1 is MNHEY and CDR2 is SVGEGT. This CDR3 comprises 13 residues. CDR3 residues: CASSRDFGETQYF. In nucleotides, the CDR3 is TGTGCCAGCAGCCGGGACTTTGGGGAGACCCAGTACTTC.

The chain employs TRBV28 and TRBJ1-5; D is undetermined. V was shortened by 1 base and J by 4 bases, with 11 bases between the two germline ends. Germline V gene sequence: CDR1 MDHEN, CDR2 SYDVKM. The CDR3 is made up of 15 amino acids. The CDR3 here is CASSLSSSANQPQHF. The CDR3 DNA follows: TGTGCCAGCAGTTTATCATCTTCAGCGAATCAGCCCCAGCATTTT.

This clone was seen once. The chain couples TRBV20-1 to TRBJ2-5, with TRBD2 identical over 8 bases. V lost 3 bases, J lost 5 bases, and 14 bases stayed unmatched. This CDR3 comprises 16 residues. Germline V gives CDR1 DFQATT, CDR2 SNEGSKA (reference sequence). CDR3 DNA: TGCAGTGCTAGTATCCCTCGGGGGGGCCCCCAGGAGACCCAGTACTTC. It translates to CSASIPRGGPQETQYF.

The chain links TRBV5-1 to TRBJ1-5; 7 bases match TRBD1. V lost 2 bases, J lost 7 bases, and 9 bases stayed unmatched. This CDR3 spans 15 amino acids. Germline-derived CDR1 and CDR2 are SGHRS and YFSETQ. The chain's CDR3 is CASSLTTGEGQPQHF. CDR3 sequence (DNA): TGCGCCAGCAGCTTAACCACAGGGGAAGGACAGCCCCAGCATTTT.

V and J are TRBV6-5 and TRBJ2-7; D is possibly TRBD2 (6 bases). Germline V lookup: CDR1 MNHEY, CDR2 SVGAGI. V was trimmed by 2 bases and J by 4 bases, leaving 15 bases between them. This CDR3 has 15 residues. In DNA form, the CDR3 reads TGTGCCAGCAGTTACGGGGTCGGGGGAGCATACGAGCAGTACTTC. Translation: CASSYGVGGAYEQYF.

This chain uses TRBV9 with TRBJ2-5, with D maybe TRBD2 (5 bases). The CDR3 sequence is 15 residues long. Germline lookup yields CDR1 SGDLS and CDR2 YYNGEE. V lost 0 bases, J lost 5 bases, and 14 bases lay in between. In DNA, the CDR3 is TGTGCCAGCAGCGTAGCTACGGGGTCTTGGGAGACCCAGTACTTC. This gives the protein CASSVATGSWETQYF.

J is TRBJ1-4 and V is TRBV5-5; possible D gene TRBD1, 6 bases. Germline V gives CDR1 SGHKS, CDR2 YYEKEE (reference sequence). This CDR3 comprises 15 residues. The ends were cut back, 2 bases at V and 6 bases at J, with 14 bases in the middle. The CDR3: CASSLSGQWDEKLFF. CDR3 DNA: TGTGCCAGCAGCTTATCGGGACAATGGGATGAAAAACTGTTTTTT. The full variable domain, in which reference TRBV5-5 and TRBJ1-4 provide the parts outside the CDR3, is DAGVTQSPTHLIKTRGQQVTLRCSPISGHKSVSWYQQVLGQGPQFIFQYYEKEERGRGNFPDRFSARQFPNYSSELNVNALLLGDSALYLCASSLSGQWDEKLFFGSGTQLSVL.

This clone was seen a handful of times. The chain joins TRBV18 to TRBJ2-7, with TRBD2 as a possible D gene (6 bases). CDR3 length: 15 residues. V was cut by 2 bases and J by 5 bases, with 16 bases left in between. CDR1 is KGHSH, CDR2 LQKENI, per germline. CDR3 residues: CASSPSGGVIDEQYF. The CDR3 bases are TGTGCCAGCTCACCAAGTGGAGGGGTGATAGACGAGCAGTACTTC.

The CDR3 coding sequence is TGTGCCAGCTCACCCCCGGTGCGGCTGAGCGGGGAGCTGTTTTTT. This translates into CASSPPVRLSGELFF. The chain uses TRBV18 and TRBJ2-2; D remains unclear. Per the germline V gene, CDR1 is KGHSH and CDR2 is LQKENI. This CDR3 has 15 amino acids. V lost 3 bases, J lost 7 bases, and 15 bases lay in between.

The chain uses TRBV28 and TRBJ1-1, with D possibly TRBD1 on 5 matching bases. CDR1 MDHEN and CDR2 SYDVKM come from the germline V gene. The CDR3 covers 14 residues. V dropped 2 bases and J dropped 1 base, with 8 bases sitting between them. CDR3 in amino acids: CASSLGAGNTEAFF. Written as DNA, the CDR3 is TGTGCCAGCAGTTTAGGGGCAGGGAACACTGAAGCTTTCTTT.

V is TRBV15 and J is TRBJ2-1; tentative D call: TRBD1 (6 bases). The V gene lost 3 bases and the J gene lost 0 bases, with 15 bases spanning the gap. The CDR3 is 17 residues long. Per germline, CDR1 LNHNV and CDR2 YYDKDF (reference sequence). CDR3 sequence reads: CATSRTGFPLSYNEQFF. Written as DNA, the CDR3 is TGTGCCACCAGCAGGACAGGTTTTCCTCTCTCCTACAATGAGCAGTTCTTC.

The V and J genes are TRBV7-6 and TRBJ2-5, with TRBD2 matching 16 bases. The CDR3 runs to 19 residues. V gave up 1 base and J gave up 2 bases; unmatched junction bases: 7. CDR1 is SGHVS, CDR2 FNYEAQ, per germline. The CDR3 nucleotides are TGTGCCAGCAGCTTAGTGGGACTAGCGGGGGGGCTGAGTCAAGAGACCCAGTACTTC. Amino acid sequence: CASSLVGLAGGLSQETQYF.

This clone showed up just a few times. The chain is built from TRBV4-3 and TRBJ2-4; 8 positions match TRBD1. The length of the CDR3 is 15 residues. The germline V gene encodes CDR1 LGHNA and CDR2 YSLEER. J lost 7 bases, V lost 1 base, and 6 bases had no gene match. The CDR3 coding sequence is TGCGCCAGCAGCCAAGGCAGGACAGGGTTTAACATTCAGTACTTC. It translates to CASSQGRTGFNIQYF.

The genes are TRBV5-1 and TRBJ1-6, with 7 bases identical to TRBD1. The CDR3 is 15 amino acids. J was trimmed by 7 bases and V by 0 bases; bases with no gene match: 4. Germline lookup yields CDR1 SGHRS and CDR2 YFSETQ. CDR3 DNA: TGCGCCAGCAGCTTGGAGGGACAGACAAATTCACCCCTCCACTTT. This translates into CASSLEGQTNSPLHF. The complete variable domain, with remaining parts taken from reference TRBV5-1 and TRBJ1-6, reads KAGVTQTPRYLIKTRGQQVTLSCSPISGHRSVSWYQQTPGQGLQFLFEYFSETQRNKGNFPGRFSGRQFSNSRSEMNVSTLELGDSALYLCASSLEGQTNSPLHFGNGTRLTVT.

In this sample, this clone turned up once. J is TRBJ1-5 and V is TRBV6-1, with D perhaps TRBD1 (6 bases). Between the trimmed V and J ends, which lost 0 bases and 0 bases, there was a span of 9 bases. Germline loops: CDR1 MNHNS, CDR2 SASEGT. The CDR3 loop spans 16 amino acids. CDR3 in amino acids: CASSEADRYSNQPQHF. DNA of the CDR3: TGTGCCAGCAGTGAAGCGGACAGATATAGCAATCAGCCCCAGCATTTT.

The rearrangement uses TRBV6-2 or TRBV6-3 and TRBJ2-7; D is unresolved. Between the trimmed V and J ends, which lost 0 bases and 4 bases, there was a span of 16 bases. The CDR3 loop spans 16 amino acids. The germline CDR1 and CDR2 sequences are MNHEY and SVGEGT. CDR3 sequence (DNA): TGTGCCAGCAGTTACTCGACTCGGTTGAAGGAATACGAGCAGTACTTC. Encoded protein: CASSYSTRLKEYEQYF.

The chain combines TRBV4-3 with TRBJ2-5; TRBD2 agrees at 8 bases. The trim removed 0 bases at V and 5 bases at J, leaving 11 bases unmatched. CDR1 and CDR2 from the germline V gene are LGHNA and YSLEER. CDR3 length: 17 amino acids. The CDR3 protein is CASSQDGGRGGRETQYF. CDR3 DNA: TGCGCCAGCAGCCAAGATGGTGGTCGGGGGGGCCGGGAGACCCAGTACTTC.

The chain combines TRBV5-1 with TRBJ2-3; 8 nucleotides line up with TRBD1. The CDR3 has 15 residues. V dropped 4 bases and J dropped 3; count of bases not matched to a gene: 7. CDR1 and CDR2 from the germline V gene are SGHRS and YFSETQ. CDR3 coding DNA: TGCGCCAGCAGCGAAGGACAGGGTTGGACAGATACGCAGTATTTT. Residues: CASSEGQGWTDTQYF.

This chain uses TRBV27 with TRBJ1-2; D is ambiguous. This CDR3 region has 16 residues. The ends were cut back, 8 bases at V and 4 bases at J, with 23 bases in the middle. The germline CDR1 and CDR2 sequences are MNHEY and SMNVEV (reference sequence). DNA for the CDR3: TGTGCCAGCGGATCGCATTGGAGTGTTCCTGTCTATGGCTACACCTTC. This translates into CASGSHWSVPVYGYTF.

The genes are TRBV5-1 and TRBJ2-3; 11 nucleotides agree with TRBD2. J lost 1 base, V lost 3 bases, and 4 bases had no gene match. This CDR3 is 16 amino acids long. Germline CDR1 reads SGHRS; CDR2 reads YFSETQ. The CDR3 DNA follows: TGCGCCAGCAGCTCCGGGACTAGCGGCCGCACAGATACGCAGTATTTT. Protein sequence: CASSSGTSGRTDTQYF.

This clone was seen just once. This chain connects TRBV6-5 to TRBJ1-5, with D tentatively TRBD1 (5 bases). This CDR3 region has 14 residues. Germline V gene sequence: CDR1 MNHEY, CDR2 SVGAGI. Between the trimmed V and J ends, which lost 6 bases and 6 bases, there was a span of 15 bases. In nucleotides, the CDR3 is TGTGCCAGCAGGGCGGGGGGAGGGGCTCAGCCCCAGCATTTT. Its protein is CASRAGGGAQPQHF.

This chain links TRBV5-6 with TRBJ1-2; no clear D. CDR1 is SGHDT and CDR2 is YYEEEE in the germline V gene. Trimming took 4 bases from V and 7 from J, leaving 20 bases between them. This CDR3 comprises 15 residues. The CDR3 DNA is TGTGCCAGCAGCCGTTCCCAGGCGCCGGGAAGTGGCTACACCTTC. Translated: CASSRSQAPGSGYTF.

V and J are TRBV6-5 and TRBJ1-1; perhaps TRBD1 as D (5 bases). The CDR3 runs 14 residues. Per germline, CDR1 MNHEY and CDR2 SVGAGI. The V end was cut by 7 bases, the J end by 4 bases, with 16 bases between. CDR3 residues: CASNRGMGSTEAFF. The CDR3 region has the DNA TGTGCCAGCAATCGGGGGATGGGGAGCACTGAAGCTTTCTTT.

The chain uses TRBV6-1 and TRBJ1-2; D is possibly TRBD1 (5 bases). The CDR3 is made up of 13 amino acids. CDR1 and CDR2 from the germline V gene are MNHNS and SASEGT. Trimming left V 2 bases short and J 4 bases short, with 8 bases between. CDR3 sequence (DNA): TGTGCCAGCAGTGAATGGGGCTCCTATGGCTACACCTTC. Translated, it gives CASSEWGSYGYTF.